The 16 T cell receptor beta chains presented below share a single source sample, sequenced in a study of T cells in women clearing cervical HPV infection. TCRdb's copy holds only in-frame clones and misses some; the assay was immunoSEQ multiplex PCR. The sample holds about 30,000 clones. The sequencing input was blood buffy coat. The receptors stem from a woman aged 18-70 years with a cervical HPV16 infection that either progressed to CIN3+ or cleared (not recorded which).

A remark on this clone: With the read ending 3 residues before the CDR3 end, the germline J gene is used to fill in that end. The chain couples TRBV5-1 to TRBJ2-1; 11 bases fit TRBD2. The trim removed 6 bases at V and 6 bases at J, leaving 11 bases unmatched. Per germline, CDR1 SGHRS and CDR2 YFSETQ. The CDR3 runs to 16 residues. CDR3 DNA (partial): TGCGCCAGCAAAAATTATGGGACTAGCGGACCCAATGAG. This translates into CASKNYGTSGPNE. The entire CDR3 is CASKNYGTSGPNEQFF.

To note about this clone: The CDR3 end is not reached by the read, which stops 3 residues before it; the germline J gene fills it in. V and J are TRBV5-1 and TRBJ2-7; a possible D gene is TRBD2 (7 bases). V was clipped by 0 bases and J by 5 bases, with 15 bases between them. This CDR3 spans 15 amino acids. Germline values: CDR1 SGHRS, CDR2 YFSETQ. The CDR3 reads CASSLDGGRLDEQYF. The CDR3 bases that were read are TGCGCCAGCAGCTTGGACGGGGGGCGTTTAGACGAG.

The CDR3 loop reads CSVVIWTADNEQFF. The covered CDR3 bases are TGCAGCGTTGTGATCTGGACAGCGGACAATGAG. J is TRBJ2-1 and V is TRBV29-1, with D possibly TRBD1 on 6 matching bases. The read terminates 3 residues ahead of where the CDR3 ends, so the germline J gene completes it. CDR3 length equals 14 residues. Trimming shortened V by 4 bases and J by 5 bases, and 15 bases separated the two germline ends. Germline V gives CDR1 SQVTM, CDR2 ANQGSEA.

As concerns this clone: The read halts 3 residues ahead of the CDR3 end, with the missing end drawn from the germline J gene. The rearrangement joins TRBV29-1 to TRBJ1-2, with D possibly TRBD1 on 6 matching bases. CDR1 and CDR2 from the germline V gene are SQVTM and ANQGSEA. Between the trimmed V and J ends, which lost 0 bases and 7 bases, there was a span of 15 bases. This CDR3 has 14 amino acids. CDR3: CSVEDHREEGGYTF. CDR3 DNA (partial): TGCAGCGTTGAAGATCACAGGGAAGAGGGTGGC.

Of note for this clone: The CDR3 end falls 3 residues outside the read, so it is completed with the germline J gene. The rearrangement uses TRBV11-3 and TRBJ2-7, with a tentative D call TRBD1 (5 bases). The CDR3 runs to 12 residues. The germline V and J ends were trimmed by 5 bases and 3 bases, with 8 bases remaining between them. Germline lookup yields CDR1 SGHNT and CDR2 YENEEA. The CDR3 reads CASSPDNYEQYF. The DNA read from the CDR3 is TGTGCCAGCAGCCCGGACAACTACGAG.

CDR3 bases read: TGTGCCAGCAGCTTAGAACAGAGCACTTACAATGAC. This encodes CASSLEQSTYND. The CDR3 in full is CASSLEQSTYNDYTF. This rearrangement joins TRBV7-6 to TRBJ1-2; D is unclear. The missing CDR3 end, 3 residues past where the read stops, is filled in from the germline J gene. Germline V gene sequence: CDR1 SGHVS, CDR2 FNYEAQ. CDR3 length equals 15 residues.

To note about this clone: The CDR3 end falls 3 residues outside the read, so it is completed with the germline J gene. The chain has TRBV7-9 and TRBJ2-2; D might be TRBD2 (5 bases). CDR3 length: 15 residues. CDR1 and CDR2 from the germline V gene are SEHNR and FQNEAQ (reference sequence). The V gene lost 0 bases and the J gene lost 5 bases, with 10 bases spanning the gap. This chain's CDR3 is CASSLALAGTGELFF. The CDR3 DNA, read in part, is TGTGCCAGCAGCTTAGCGCTAGCCGGAACCGGGGAG.

On this clone: The sequenced fragment ends 3 residues before the CDR3 boundary, so the rest is inferred from the germline J gene. The V call is TRBV27, the J call TRBJ2-1; maybe TRBD1 (5 bases). There are 14 residues in the CDR3. The germline gives CDR1 MNHEY, CDR2 SMNVEV (reference sequence). V dropped 8 bases and J dropped 9 bases, with 20 bases sitting between them. Partial CDR3 DNA: TGTGCCAGCGCCCCCTCTCGGACACCCCTTGAG. This codes for CASAPSRTPLE. In full, the CDR3 is CASAPSRTPLEQFF.

Turning to this clone: The CDR3 goes on 3 residues after the read ends, and that part is filled in from the germline J gene. The chain combines TRBV6-2 or TRBV6-3 with TRBJ2-7; 7 bases fit TRBD2. J lost 2 bases, V lost 6 bases, and 7 bases had no gene match. Germline V lookup: CDR1 MNHEY, CDR2 SVGEGT. This CDR3 region has 14 residues. This chain's CDR3 is CASSRGEVPYEQYF. The CDR3 DNA, read in part, is TGTGCCAGCAGCCGGGGGGAAGTCCCCTACGAG.

CDR3 in amino acids: CSARRQGAYEQYF. The sequenced CDR3 bases are TGCAGTGCTAGAAGACAGGGGGCCTACGAG. This chain joins TRBV20-1 and TRBJ2-7, with TRBD1 identical over 9 bases. Sequencing ends 3 residues short of the CDR3 end; the germline J gene provides the rest. This CDR3 is 13 amino acids long. Germline V lookup: CDR1 DFQATT, CDR2 SNEGSKA (reference sequence). The V segment lost 2 bases and the J segment 2 bases; nucleotides outside the gene matches: 1.

As regards this clone: Read data end 3 residues before the CDR3 end; the end is taken from the germline J gene. The chain has TRBV18 and TRBJ2-1; the match to TRBD2 covers 9 bases. J lost 6 bases, V lost 10 bases, and 10 bases had no gene match. The length of the CDR3 is 14 residues. CDR1 is KGHSH, CDR2 LQKENI, per germline. The CDR3 reads CATILAGSSNEQFF. The covered CDR3 bases are TGTGCCACAATACTAGCGGGTAGTTCCAATGAG.

A word on this clone: The read stops 3 residues short of the end of the CDR3; the missing end is completed from the germline J gene. V is TRBV24-1 and J is TRBJ2-1; 14 bases match TRBD2. The CDR3 runs 14 residues. Trimming removed 9 bases from V and 8 bases from J; junction bases left unmatched: 5. Germline CDR1 KGHDR, CDR2 SFDVKD. Incomplete CDR3 DNA: TGTGCCACCTCGGGACTAGCGGGAGTCGATGAG. Translation: CATSGLAGVDE. The CDR3 in full is CATSGLAGVDEQFF.

A remark on this clone: The CDR3 is cut off 3 residues early in the read; its end comes from the germline J gene. The chain combines TRBV30 with TRBJ1-6, with TRBD1 as a possible D gene (5 bases). The germline gives CDR1 GTSNPN, CDR2 SVGIG (reference sequence). The length of the CDR3 is 12 residues. The V end lost 4 bases, the J end lost 9 bases, and 10 bases lay between the germline ends. CDR3 sequence reads: CAWTGYGSPLHF. The part of the CDR3 DNA that was read is TGTGCCTGGACAGGGTACGGTTCACCC.

By frequency, this clone is medium-sized. Read coverage stops 3 residues before the CDR3 terminus; the germline J gene supplies the remainder. This sequence joins TRBV29-1 and TRBJ2-4; D is uncertain. The ends were cut back, 6 bases at V and 1 base at J, with 13 bases in the middle. The germline V gene has CDR1 SQVTM and CDR2 ANQGSEA. This CDR3 has 14 amino acids. The CDR3 loop is CSVQQHLAKNIQYF. The covered CDR3 bases are TGCAGCGTCCAACAGCATTTGGCCAAAAACATT.

The CDR3 loop is CASSSGLAGGVQYF. The DNA read from the CDR3 is TGTGCCAGCAGTTCGGGACTAGCGGGAGGGGTT. This chain links TRBV28 with TRBJ2-4; 16 nucleotides agree with TRBD2. Read coverage stops 3 residues before the CDR3 terminus; the germline J gene supplies the remainder. The V gene's germline CDR1 is MDHEN and CDR2 SYDVKM. The CDR3 has 14 residues.

Concerning this clone: The sequenced fragment ends 3 residues before the CDR3 boundary, so the rest is inferred from the germline J gene. The chain couples TRBV7-6 to TRBJ2-3; 12 bases are shared with TRBD2. There are 15 residues in the CDR3. CDR1 and CDR2 (germline): SGHVS, FNYEAQ. CDR3 bases read: TGTGCCAGCAGCTCTAGCGGGAGGGGAAGAGAGACG. It yields the protein CASSSSGRGRET. From start to end, the CDR3 is CASSSSGRGRETQYF. Full variable domain (outside the CDR3, taken from reference TRBV7-6 and TRBJ2-3): GAGVSQSPRYKVTKRGQDVALRCDPISGHVSLYWYRQALGQGPEFLTYFNYEAQQDKSGLPNDRFSAERPEGSISTLTIQRTEQRDSAMYRCASSSSGRGRETQYFGPGTRLTVL.